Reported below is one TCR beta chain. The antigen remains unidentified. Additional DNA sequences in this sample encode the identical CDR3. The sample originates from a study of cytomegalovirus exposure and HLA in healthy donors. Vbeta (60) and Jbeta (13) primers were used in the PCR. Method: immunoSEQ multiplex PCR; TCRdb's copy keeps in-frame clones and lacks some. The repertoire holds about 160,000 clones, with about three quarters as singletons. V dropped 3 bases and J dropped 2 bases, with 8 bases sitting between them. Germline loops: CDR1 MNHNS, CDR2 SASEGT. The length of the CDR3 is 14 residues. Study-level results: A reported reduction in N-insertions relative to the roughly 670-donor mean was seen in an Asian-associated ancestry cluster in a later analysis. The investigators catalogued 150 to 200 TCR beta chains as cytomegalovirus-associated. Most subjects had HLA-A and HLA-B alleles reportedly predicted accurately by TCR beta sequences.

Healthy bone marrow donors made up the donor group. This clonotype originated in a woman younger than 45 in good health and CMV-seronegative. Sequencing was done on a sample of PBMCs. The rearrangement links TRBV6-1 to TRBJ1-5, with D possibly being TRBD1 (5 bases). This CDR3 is CASSESGRNQPQHF. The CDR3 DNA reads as TGTGCCAGCAGTGAGTCAGGGCGCAATCAGCCCCAGCATTTT.